Presented here are 15 T cell receptor beta chains from one specimen sequenced in a study of blood T cell repertoires in COVID-19. The assay was immunoSEQ multiplex PCR, and TCRdb's table has in-frame clones only and misses some. Of about 180,000 clones listed, 75% to 85% are singletons. Sequenced: peripheral blood. The receptors derive from a woman in her fifties or sixties with COVID-19, enrolled during active disease.

The J gene is TRBJ2-1, the V gene TRBV28, with a weak D call TRBD2 (6 bases). The CDR3 extends over 13 amino acids. Germline V gives CDR1 MDHEN, CDR2 SYDVKM. V was clipped by 8 bases and J by 5 bases, with 13 bases between them. CDR3 sequence reads: CASLLAENNEQFF. DNA of the CDR3: TGTGCCAGCTTATTAGCGGAGAACAATGAGCAGTTCTTC.

CDR3 nucleotide sequence: TGTGCCAGCACCGCGGCGGGAGGGATCACCGGGGAGCTGTTTTTT. Translating gives CASTAAGGITGELFF. The chain employs TRBV5-4 and TRBJ2-2, with TRBD2 matching 9 bases. Trimming removed 6 bases from V and 4 bases from J; junction bases left unmatched: 7. Looked up from germline, CDR1 is SGHNT and CDR2 is YYREEE (reference sequence). The CDR3 sequence is 15 residues long.

This chain uses TRBV5-1 with TRBJ2-1; D is unclear. Germline V gene sequence: CDR1 SGHRS, CDR2 YFSETQ. The CDR3 is 13 amino acids. V was clipped by 4 bases and J by 4 bases, with 9 bases between them. Written as DNA, the CDR3 is TGCGCCAGCAGCACGACTGGATACAATGAGCAGTTCTTC. As protein: CASSTTGYNEQFF.

This chain links TRBV11-1 with TRBJ1-1; D might be TRBD1 (6 bases). CDR1 is SGHAT, CDR2 FQDESV, per germline (reference sequence). CDR3 length: 13 residues. With 5 bases removed from V and 6 bases from J, the gap between germline ends came to 13 bases. The DNA for the CDR3 is TGTGCCAGCAGCATACAGGGTGTCGCTGAAGCTTTCTTT. Translating gives CASSIQGVAEAFF.

The chain couples TRBV19 to TRBJ1-4; D perhaps matches TRBD1 (5 bases). The V and J ends lost 5 bases and 6 bases respectively, with 13 bases between them. Per the germline V gene, CDR1 is LNHDA and CDR2 is SQIVND (reference sequence). This CDR3 is built from 14 residues. The CDR3 loop reads CASSRGGRHEKLFF. The CDR3 DNA is TGTGCCAGTAGTCGGGGGGGACGTCATGAAAAACTGTTTTTT.

The rearrangement joins TRBV7-9 to TRBJ1-2, with D possibly matching TRBD1 (6 bases). Germline-derived CDR1 and CDR2 are SEHNR and FQNEAQ (reference sequence). Trimming pared 5 bases from V and 3 bases from J, leaving 16 bases between. The CDR3 sequence is 15 residues long. The CDR3 is CASSPRDTKYYGYTF. CDR3 nucleotides: TGTGCCAGCAGCCCCAGGGACACCAAGTACTATGGCTACACCTTC.

In the case of this clone: An end of the junction differs from the germline gene, which may be a read error. The rearrangement links TRBV15 to TRBJ1-4; D not certain. CDR3 length: 12 residues. Germline lookup yields CDR1 LNHNV and CDR2 YYDKDF (reference sequence). Here the CDR3 reads CATSRDLRQPEF. CDR3 sequence (DNA): TGTGCCACCAGCAGAGATTTAAGACAACCCGAGTTT.

The chain joins TRBV12-3 or TRBV12-4 to TRBJ2-7, with 8 bases lining up with TRBD1. J was trimmed by 0 bases and V by 6 bases; bases with no gene match: 1. The CDR3 extends over 13 amino acids. CDR3 region: CASRTGGSYEQYF. The CDR3 DNA reads TGTGCCAGCAGAACAGGGGGCTCCTACGAGCAGTACTTC.

The table lists this clone with a few counts. The CDR3 DNA sequence: TGTGCCAGCAGCTTGGAGGGGTCTGGGGCCAACGTCCTGACTTTC. Translated, it gives CASSLEGSGANVLTF. The rearrangement uses TRBV5-8 and TRBJ2-6; tentative D call: TRBD1 (5 bases). V was pared by 0 bases and J by 1 base, with 5 bases between. The CDR3 loop spans 15 amino acids. Germline V gene lookup returns CDR1 SGHTS and CDR2 YDEGEE.

The chain combines TRBV28 with TRBJ2-2; 8 bases line up with TRBD2. Germline V gives CDR1 MDHEN, CDR2 SYDVKM. The V segment lost 3 bases and the J segment 4 bases; nucleotides outside the gene matches: 4. This CDR3 is built from 15 residues. CDR3 nucleotide sequence: TGTGCCAGCAGTTTCAGCGGGAGAATCACCGGGGAGCTGTTTTTT. Its protein product is CASSFSGRITGELFF.

This sequence joins TRBV29-1 and TRBJ1-2, with 9 bases lining up with TRBD1. This CDR3 spans 13 amino acids. V shed 6 bases, J shed 6 bases, and the junction held 8 bases outside the gene matches. CDR1 is SQVTM and CDR2 is ANQGSEA in the germline V gene. CDR3 DNA: TGCAGCGTGGACTGGACAGGGGTAGATGGCTACACCTTC. Amino acid sequence: CSVDWTGVDGYTF.

V and J are TRBV6-5 and TRBJ2-3; TRBD1 is a possible D gene (6 bases). The CDR3 totals 15 residues. The germline V and J ends were trimmed by 10 bases and 3 bases, with 20 bases remaining between them. Germline values: CDR1 MNHEY, CDR2 SVGAGI. CDR3 sequence (DNA): TGTGCCACTTCCCCGTGGGGACAAAGGACAGATACGCAGTATTTT. It yields the protein CATSPWGQRTDTQYF.

J is TRBJ2-7 and V is TRBV11-1; 8 bases are a match to TRBD1. Germline-derived CDR1 and CDR2 are SGHAT and FQDESV (reference sequence). V lost 5 bases to trimming and J lost 0 bases; unmatched junction nucleotides: 6. The CDR3 has 15 residues. Written as DNA, the CDR3 is TGTGCCAGCAGCGCCGGGACAGGCAACTCCTACGAGCAGTACGTC. Amino acid sequence: CASSAGTGNSYEQYV.

The chain uses TRBV27 and TRBJ2-4; 10 nucleotides align to TRBD1. J lost 6 bases, V lost 5 bases, and 10 bases had no gene match. The CDR3 runs to 16 residues. CDR1 and CDR2 from the germline V gene are MNHEY and SMNVEV (reference sequence). CDR3 protein: CASSPWTGGFGNIQYF. DNA of the CDR3: TGTGCCAGCAGTCCATGGACAGGGGGTTTCGGAAACATTCAGTACTTC.

This clone appeared a single time. The chain uses TRBV27 and TRBJ2-5; 16 nucleotides align to TRBD2. Germline loops: CDR1 MNHEY, CDR2 SMNVEV (reference sequence). After removal of 6 bases from V and 4 bases from J, the junction contained 8 bases not matched to a gene. This CDR3 has 17 amino acids. As DNA, the CDR3 is TGTGCCAGCAGCCTGGGGACTAGCGGGGGGGCGGGAGAGACCCAGTACTTC. This encodes CASSLGTSGGAGETQYF.